Included here is one T cell receptor beta chain sequence, with context. No antigen is known for it. CD8 cells regarded as naive lacked CD45RO, were positively chosen for CCR7, and omitted terminally differentiated effector memory CD45RA+ cells. Researchers ran the assay at a deep level. Replicate sorted-subset PCRs were loaded with about 0.2 ug DNA, roughly 33,000 T cell genomes. Using immunoSEQ multiplex PCR, the repertoire was profiled, and TCRdb retains in-frame clones only, with some absent. This table holds some 600,000 clones, roughly 95% found once. The sample originates from a study of shared clonotypes between healthy human individuals. Study-wide context: Per-donor plates numbered three CD4 naive, three CD4 memory, two CD8 naive and one CD8 memory.

The CDR3 consists of 11 residues. The V end was cut by 4 bases, the J end by 2 bases, with 3 bases between. Looked up from germline, CDR1 is SGHKS and CDR2 is YYEKEE (reference sequence). Findings and limits, study-wide: Across subsets, estimated richness was generally greater for naive than for memory populations.

The sample comprised naive CD8+ T cells sorted from blood. The TCR sequence derives from a woman between 25 and 40 years old in good health. This chain connects TRBV5-5 to TRBJ1-1; D is ambiguous. The CDR3 nucleotides read TGTGCCAGCAGCCTCAACACTGAAGCTTTCTTT. Its protein is CASSLNTEAFF.